This TCR beta chain was obtained from a study of T cell repertoires in cytomegalovirus infection. Study-level information: Selected CMV epitopes included recently identified HLA-C-restricted ones as well as well-studied HLA-B-restricted ones. CMV infection and matching HLA type were both indicated by public TCR beta signatures. Study-level points and caveats: Carriage of CMV together with the relevant HLA was identifiable through cumulative public TCR beta family frequency. The response measured ex vivo was dominated by TCR beta clonotypes (HLA-C-restricted and CMV-specific).

From the reads, TCRdb called clonotypes with MiXCR, one entry per CDR3 protein. The sample lists approximately 340,000 distinct CDR3 sequences, 25% to 35% occurring once. With 1 base removed from V and 7 bases from J, the gap between germline ends came to 10 bases. This CDR3 region has 13 residues. CDR1 is SGHTA, CDR2 FQGNSA, per germline. Ten or more counts support this clonotype. The antigen remains undetermined. This TCR was sampled from a human donor in good health (CMV status not recorded). Some clones in this sample may be carry-over from other donors' samples. Sequenced here: cultured PBMCs, sampled from culture after CMV antigen stimulation. This chain uses TRBV7-2 with TRBJ1-2; the D is unclear. Here the CDR3 reads CASSLGRYAGYTF. The CDR3 region has the DNA TGTGCCAGCAGCTTAGGGAGGTATGCTGGCTACACCTTC.